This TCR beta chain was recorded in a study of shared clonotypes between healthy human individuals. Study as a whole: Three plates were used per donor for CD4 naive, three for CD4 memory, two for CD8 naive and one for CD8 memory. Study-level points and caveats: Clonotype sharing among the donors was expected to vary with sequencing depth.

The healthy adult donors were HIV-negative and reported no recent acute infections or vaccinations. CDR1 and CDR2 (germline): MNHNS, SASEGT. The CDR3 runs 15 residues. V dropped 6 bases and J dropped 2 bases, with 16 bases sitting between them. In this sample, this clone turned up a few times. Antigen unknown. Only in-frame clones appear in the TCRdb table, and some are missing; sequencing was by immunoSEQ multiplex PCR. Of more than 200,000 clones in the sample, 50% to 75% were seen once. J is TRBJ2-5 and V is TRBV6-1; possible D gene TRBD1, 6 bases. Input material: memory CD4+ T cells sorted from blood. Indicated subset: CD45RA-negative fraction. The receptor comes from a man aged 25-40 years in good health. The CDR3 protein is CASRPPGQWQETQYF. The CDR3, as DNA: TGTGCCAGCAGGCCCCCCGGACAGTGGCAAGAGACCCAGTACTTC.